This T cell receptor beta chain is drawn from a study of tissue T cells after allogeneic stem cell transplantation. Overall study findings and caveats: Anatomically similar tissues had similar TCR repertoires within each patient.

Germline CDR1 KGHTA, CDR2 FQNQQP. The CDR3 totals 14 residues. To note about this clone: Its specificity is not known. Mouse gene names apply. The read terminates 1 residue ahead of where the CDR3 ends, so the germline J gene completes it.

Sequencing used immunoSEQ multiplex PCR; TCRdb keeps in-frame clones, though not all of them. The sample includes about 1,300 clones, nearly 60% of them seen just once. Time point in this sample: mouse harvest day 7 after allogeneic transplant. Tail vein injection delivered 10^7 T-cell-depleted bone marrow cells and 10^6 splenic CD5+ T cells. This mouse GVHD model was MHC-mismatched B6 to BALB/c, profiled day 7 or 14. This receptor was obtained from a female BALB/c mouse given C57BL/6 T cells with graft-versus-host disease after an allogeneic hematopoietic cell transplant. The rearrangement links TRBV23 to TRBJ2-7; the table's TRBD2 call for D was not verified on the DNA. Sequencing was done on a sample of liver tissue. The part of the CDR3 DNA that was read is TGCTCCAGCAGTCATGGGACTGGGGCCTATGAACAGTAC. Translating it yields CSSSHGTGAYEQY. The whole CDR3 protein is CSSSHGTGAYEQYF.